This T cell receptor (beta chain) was identified during a study of cytomegalovirus exposure and HLA in healthy donors. Study-level information: Around 80 million unique TCR sequences came from HLA-typed donors in an early release.

The V segment lost 0 bases and the J segment 6 bases; nucleotides outside the gene matches: 6. CDR3 length equals 14 residues. CDR1 SGDLS and CDR2 YYNGEE come from the germline V gene. A remark on this clone: Antigen specificity is unknown.

PCR primers comprised 60 Vbeta and 13 Jbeta primers. Profiling relied on immunoSEQ multiplex PCR, and the TCRdb table lists in-frame clones only, not all of them. The profile shows approximately 100,000 clones, 55% to 75% of them singletons. Study outcomes and limitations: The study put 150 or so TCR beta chains on its list as cytomegalovirus-associated. By a later analysis, the bulk of CMV-associated TCR beta chains appeared HLA-restricted.

This sequence joins TRBV9 and TRBJ2-7; 7 bases fit TRBD2. The TCR originated in a woman aged 70-85 years in good health and CMV-seropositive. Sequences were obtained from PBMCs. The CDR3 sequence: CASSVGWRGFEQYF. The CDR3 DNA reads as TGTGCCAGCAGCGTAGGGTGGCGGGGGTTCGAGCAGTACTTC.